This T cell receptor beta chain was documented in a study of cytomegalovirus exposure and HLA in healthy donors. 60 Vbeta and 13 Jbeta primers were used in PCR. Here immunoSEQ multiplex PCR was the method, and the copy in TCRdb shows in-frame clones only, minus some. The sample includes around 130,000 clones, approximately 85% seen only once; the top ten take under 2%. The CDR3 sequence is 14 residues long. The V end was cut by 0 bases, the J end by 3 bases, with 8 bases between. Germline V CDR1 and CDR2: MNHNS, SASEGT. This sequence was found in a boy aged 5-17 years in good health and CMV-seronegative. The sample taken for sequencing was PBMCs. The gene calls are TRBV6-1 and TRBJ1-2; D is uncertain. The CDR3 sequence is CASSEAGGYYGYTF. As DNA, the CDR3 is TGTGCCAGCAGTGAAGCTGGCGGATACTATGGCTACACCTTC.